These 6 T cell receptor beta chains were all obtained from the same sample, sequenced in a study of blood T cell repertoires in COVID-19. Method: immunoSEQ multiplex PCR; TCRdb's copy keeps in-frame clones and lacks some. The sample includes roughly 200,000 clones, more than 75% seen only once; the top ten take around 4.9%. Sequenced material: peripheral blood. All receptors derive from a woman older than 75 with acute or convalescent COVID-19.

V is TRBV18 and J is TRBJ1-2; TRBD1 agrees at 7 bases. CDR1 is KGHSH and CDR2 is LQKENI in the germline V gene. J lost 6 bases, V lost 5 bases, and 21 bases had no gene match. The CDR3 spans 18 residues. DNA of the CDR3: TGTGCCAGCTCATCTCTTTACCGGGACAGCTTAATTCCCCATGGCTACACCTTC. It encodes CASSSLYRDSLIPHGYTF. The full variable domain, its missing parts supplied by reference TRBV18 and TRBJ1-2, is NAGVMQNPRHLVRRRGQEARLRCSPMKGHSHVYWYRQLPEEGLKFMVYLQKENIIDESGMPKERFSAEFPKEGPSILRIQQVVRGDSAAYFCASSSLYRDSLIPHGYTFGSGTRLTVV.

The chain carries TRBV6-5 and TRBJ2-5; TRBD2 matches 7 bases. The CDR3 runs to 15 residues. Trimming cost V 0 bases and J 5 bases; bases outside gene matches: 6. The germline CDR1 and CDR2 sequences are MNHEY and SVGAGI. This chain's CDR3 is CASSYSFGRVETQYF. The CDR3 bases are TGTGCCAGCAGTTACTCTTTTGGGAGGGTGGAGACCCAGTACTTC.

CDR3 coding DNA: TGTGCCAGCAGTATGGGGGGTGATCAGCCCCAGCATTTT. Translated: CASSMGGDQPQHF. This sequence joins TRBV2 and TRBJ1-5, with D perhaps matching TRBD1 (5 bases). V lost 5 bases to trimming and J lost 5 bases, with 10 bases between them. Germline V gene lookup returns CDR1 SNHLY and CDR2 FYNNEI. This CDR3 contains 13 residues.

This clone has only one observation. The rearrangement joins TRBV2 to TRBJ2-7; tentative D call: TRBD2 (6 bases). Germline V lookup: CDR1 SNHLY, CDR2 FYNNEI. The CDR3 extends over 15 amino acids. Trimming took 1 base from V and 6 from J, leaving 16 bases between them. The CDR3 region has the DNA TGTGCCAGCAGTGAAGTGACTAGAATTAGTCTCGAGCAGTACTTC. It specifies CASSEVTRISLEQYF.

V is TRBV19 and J is TRBJ1-1; D not certain. The V end was cut by 7 bases, the J end by 10 bases, with 19 bases between. In germline, CDR1 is LNHDA, CDR2 SQIVND (reference sequence). CDR3 size: 13 residues. DNA of the CDR3: TGTGCCAGTACCTCTCTTCTCCGGGGAAGAGCTTTCTTT. It yields the protein CASTSLLRGRAFF.

The chain joins TRBV3-1 (or the pseudogene TRBV3-2) to TRBJ2-1; D might be TRBD1 (5 bases). CDR1 LGHDT and CDR2 YNNKEL come from the germline V gene (reference sequence). The CDR3 totals 14 residues. V was pared by 7 bases and J by 8 bases, with 18 bases between. CDR3 amino acids: CASTPWGHQYEQFF. The CDR3 nucleotides read TGTGCCAGCACCCCATGGGGCCACCAATATGAGCAGTTCTTC.